The clone carrying this T cell receptor (beta chain) was observed at least ten times. Germline loops: CDR1 SGDLS, CDR2 YYNGEE. The CDR3 extends over 14 amino acids. Trimming took off 2 bases at V and 0 bases at J, with 9 bases between the two ends. This sample stems from a study of early T cells in non-severe SARS-CoV-2 infection. Unique molecular identifiers were added to individual cDNA molecules. TCRdb reanalysed the 5' RACE reads using MiXCR and keeps one entry per CDR3 protein. There are some 42,000 distinct CDR3 sequences in the sample; about 6.5% occur only once, and about 8.3% lies in the top ten.

This chain uses TRBV9 with TRBJ2-7, with unresolved D. The origin of this receptor is an adult who was a healthcare worker with PCR-confirmed SARS-CoV-2 infection or an uninfected control (not recorded which). The sample consisted of whole blood, taken at baseline. The CDR3 spells CASSVQASSYEQYF. CDR3 DNA sequence: TGTGCCAGCAGCGTCCAGGCGAGCTCCTACGAGCAGTACTTC.